This paragraph reports one T cell receptor beta chain. The antigen this receptor binds is unknown. The input lacks base qualities; no much larger clone sits a single base away. This sample was included in a study of T cell changes during pregnancy in multiple sclerosis (dated by TCRdb to between 2018 and 2021). Concerning the study at large: The study examined how the T cell repertoire changed over the course of pregnancy in women with multiple sclerosis.

Libraries were built with the immunoSEQ multiplex PCR assay. Not all clones reach the TCRdb copy of this immuneACCESS table, which keeps in-frame sequences only. Checked studies attribute under half of the gap to unresolved V genes and leave the rest unexplained. Counted in this sample were roughly 80,000 clones; around 92% of them appeared once. More than 1.4% of the sample comes from the top ten. CDR1 and CDR2, per the germline V gene (reference sequence), are MNHEY and SMNVEV. The CDR3 covers 15 residues, taking in both the cysteine and the phenylalanine. Solely the CDR3 DNA is kept, with 45 bases framed from the first base. Trimming takes 7 bases off V and 7 bases off J; junction bases not matched to a gene: 14.

The rearranged segments are TRBV27 and TRBJ2-7, and TRBD1 matches 9 of the central bases. The sequences come from peripheral blood, collected before pregnancy. The sequence came from a female donor with multiple sclerosis, enrolled in a pregnancy study. At the DNA level, the sequence is TGTGCCAGCACCTCTACCGGGACAGGGTTAGGAGAGCAGTACTTC. Protein translation: CASTSTGTGLGEQYF.